The 21 T cell receptor beta chains presented below share a single source sample, sequenced in a study of cytomegalovirus exposure and HLA in healthy donors (dated by TCRdb to about 2017). Library construction relied on the immunoSEQ multiplex PCR assay. The multiplex PCR relied on a mix of 60 forward primers for TCR Vbeta segments and 13 reverse primers for TCR Jbeta segments. TCRdb took this table from immuneACCESS and kept in-frame rearrangements with V and J called. Such tables lack part of the clones; where checked against another copy, unresolved V genes explain under half of the gap, and the rest is unexplained. Within this sample are 210,000 or so clones, with approximately 80% of them counted one time only. The ten largest clones take up approximately 0.71% of the sample. Sequencing input: PBMCs. The receptors shown here come from a boy between 2 and 10 years old in good health and CMV-seronegative.

The chain combines TRBV7-2 with TRBJ2-2; 10 bases agree with TRBD2. The CDR3 spans 19 residues. Germline trimming cut 1 base from V and 4 bases from J; bases unmatched to any gene: 12. Germline assignment: CDR1 SGHTA and CDR2 FQGNSA. CDR3 loop: CASSLGPAGGPVFTGELFF. CDR3 in DNA: TGTGCCAGCAGCTTAGGTCCAGCGGGGGGGCCCGTTTTCACCGGGGAGCTGTTTTTT.

J is TRBJ1-2 and V is TRBV10-3, with 8 bases matching TRBD1. The J segment lost 7 bases and the V segment lost 7 bases, leaving 14 bases of the junction unmatched. Germline V gives CDR1 ENHRY, CDR2 SYGVKD. This CDR3 has 15 amino acids. DNA for the CDR3: TGTGCCATCACCTCTTCGACAGGGGAGGTCTCTGGCTACACCTTC. Protein: CAITSSTGEVSGYTF.

The chain joins TRBV6-1 to TRBJ2-1; 9 bases agree with TRBD2. The CDR3 loop spans 13 amino acids. V lost 3 bases to trimming and J lost 12 bases; unmatched junction nucleotides: 6. The germline V gene has CDR1 MNHNS and CDR2 SASEGT. DNA of the CDR3: TGTGCCAGCAGTGAGCGGGAGGGGGCAACGCAGTTCTTC. Its protein product is CASSEREGATQFF.

This chain links TRBV7-2 with TRBJ1-3, with unresolved D. Germline V gene data show CDR1 as SGHTA and CDR2 as FQGNSA. Trimming shortened V by 3 bases and J by 2 bases, and 5 bases separated the two germline ends. The CDR3 spans 13 residues. The DNA of the CDR3 is TGTGCCAGCAGCTTGCAGGCTGGAAACACCATATATTTT. It codes for CASSLQAGNTIYF. Together with reference TRBV7-2 and TRBJ1-3, the CDR3 gives the full variable domain: GAGVSQSPSNKVTEKGKDVELRCDPISGHTALYWYRQSLGQGLEFLIYFQGNSAPDKSGLPSDRFSAERTGGSVSTLTIQRTQQEDSAVYLCASSLQAGNTIYFGEGSWLTVV.

This clone has just one count. The genes are TRBV11-2 and TRBJ2-7; 11 nucleotides align to TRBD1. This CDR3 is built from 15 residues. The trim removed 10 bases at V and 4 bases at J, leaving 12 bases unmatched. Germline lookup yields CDR1 SGHAT and CDR2 FQNNGV. The CDR3 is CATKPHGTGGYEQYF. CDR3 nucleotide sequence: TGTGCCACCAAACCCCACGGGACAGGGGGTTACGAGCAGTACTTC.

The chain joins TRBV30 to TRBJ1-4; D not resolved. The CDR3 is made up of 16 amino acids. Germline-derived CDR1 and CDR2 are GTSNPN and SVGIG (reference sequence). V lost 2 bases and J lost 5, with 18 bases in between. CDR3 protein: CAWSFTGGGGNEKLFF. CDR3 sequence (DNA): TGTGCCTGGAGTTTTACGGGCGGAGGAGGAAATGAAAAACTGTTTTTT.

Concerning this clone: A read error may produce the germline difference seen at one junction end. The J gene is TRBJ2-7, the V gene TRBV2; 9 positions match TRBD1. CDR1 SNHLY and CDR2 FYNNEI come from the germline V gene. The CDR3 has 12 residues. The CDR3 DNA reads as TGTGCCAGCAGGGAAGGACAGGGGGAGCAGTACTTC. Its protein is CASREGQGEQYF.

This clone was counted once. The genes are TRBV18 and TRBJ2-7, with TRBD1 matching 11 bases. Germline V gives CDR1 KGHSH, CDR2 LQKENI. With 3 bases clipped from V and 2 bases from J, the junction kept 3 bases outside the gene matches. The CDR3 spans 15 residues. The DNA of the CDR3 is TGTGCCAGCTCACCGCGGGACAGGGGGACCTACGAGCAGTACTTC. This translates into CASSPRDRGTYEQYF.

V is TRBV4-2 and J is TRBJ2-7; 11 positions agree with TRBD2. V gave up 3 bases and J gave up 3 bases; unmatched junction bases: 1. This CDR3 is built from 14 residues. Germline CDR1 LGHNA, CDR2 YNFKEQ. CDR3 loop: CASSHGTSGYEQYF. The CDR3 DNA follows: TGTGCCAGCAGCCACGGGACTAGCGGCTACGAGCAGTACTTC.

V usage is TRBV15 and J usage is TRBJ2-7; 9 nucleotides agree with TRBD2. The trim removed 5 bases at V and 5 bases at J, leaving 4 bases unmatched. Germline CDR1 reads LNHNV; CDR2 reads YYDKDF (reference sequence). The CDR3 is 13 residues long. CDR3 sequence: CATSSLAGNEQYF. The DNA of the CDR3 is TGTGCCACCAGCTCCCTAGCGGGAAACGAGCAGTACTTC. Based on the CDR3 plus reference TRBV15 and TRBJ2-7, the full variable domain is DAMVIQNPRYQVTQFGKPVTLSCSQTLNHNVMYWYQQKSSQAPKLLFHYYDKDFNNEADTPDNFQSRRPNTSFCFLDIRSPGLGDTAMYLCATSSLAGNEQYFGPGTRLTVT.

The chain has TRBV6-1 and TRBJ2-5; D ambiguous. CDR3 length: 14 amino acids. Trimming stripped 3 bases from V and 1 base from J, with 9 bases between. Germline V gene lookup returns CDR1 MNHNS and CDR2 SASEGT. The CDR3 region is CASSDWAVQETQYF. The CDR3 nucleotides read TGTGCCAGCAGTGATTGGGCAGTCCAAGAGACCCAGTACTTC.

This clone is a singleton in its sample. The germline gene is not matched at one end of the junction; a read error may be the cause. The CDR3 coding sequence is TGTGCTAGCAGCTTAGGGGCGTCTCCCCAAGAGACCCAGTACTTC. It yields the protein CASSLGASPQETQYF. The chain is built from TRBV7-7 and TRBJ2-5, with a possible D match to TRBD1 (5 bases). Germline V gene sequence: CDR1 SSHAT, CDR2 FNYEAQ (reference sequence). The CDR3 is 15 amino acids.

This sequence joins TRBV28 and TRBJ2-3, with 10 bases aligning to TRBD2. Germline V gene sequence: CDR1 MDHEN, CDR2 SYDVKM. J gave up 3 bases and V 7 bases, and 7 bases lay outside the gene matches. The CDR3 length is 15 residues. Here the CDR3 DNA reads TGTGCCAGCATGGGGGCTAGCGGGAGTACAGATACGCAGTATTTT. Protein: CASMGASGSTDTQYF.

The DNA of the CDR3 is TGTGCCAGCAGTTTAACAGGGGGTCTTACTGAAGCTTTCTTT. Protein sequence: CASSLTGGLTEAFF. This sequence joins TRBV27 and TRBJ1-1; the match to TRBD1 covers 8 bases. J lost 5 bases, V lost 2 bases, and 4 bases had no gene match. The CDR3 consists of 14 residues. The V gene's germline CDR1 is MNHEY and CDR2 SMNVEV (reference sequence).

The chain joins TRBV19 to TRBJ2-1, with 7 nucleotides matching TRBD2. From germline, CDR1 is LNHDA and CDR2 SQIVND (reference sequence). The CDR3 extends over 12 amino acids. The J segment lost 12 bases and the V segment lost 6 bases, leaving 8 bases of the junction unmatched. DNA of the CDR3: TGTGCCAGTAGCCAAACTAGGGAGGGGCAGTTCTTC. This codes for CASSQTREGQFF.

This chain connects TRBV7-9 to TRBJ1-1; 11 nucleotides match TRBD1. CDR3 length: 14 amino acids. After removal of 5 bases from V and 5 bases from J, the junction contained 4 bases not matched to a gene. From germline, CDR1 is SEHNR and CDR2 FQNEAQ (reference sequence). The DNA of the CDR3 is TGTGCCAGCAGCACGGGACAGGGGGGTACTGAAGCTTTCTTT. Protein sequence: CASSTGQGGTEAFF.

This rearrangement joins TRBV7-9 to TRBJ1-1; perhaps TRBD1 as D (5 bases). CDR1 is SEHNR and CDR2 is FQNEAQ in the germline V gene (reference sequence). The CDR3 length is 15 residues. Trimming removed 5 bases at V and 3 bases at J, with 16 bases between. CDR3 DNA sequence: TGTGCCAGCAGCCGTCGAGGCAGGGAGGACACTGAAGCTTTCTTT. Encoded protein: CASSRRGREDTEAFF.

The chain recombines TRBV5-1 with TRBJ2-7; 7 nucleotides match TRBD1. Germline lookup yields CDR1 SGHRS and CDR2 YFSETQ. V gave up 0 bases and J gave up 5 bases; unmatched junction bases: 8. This CDR3 contains 15 residues. The CDR3 loop reads CASSLAGQMLDEQYF. CDR3 coding DNA: TGCGCCAGCAGCTTGGCGGGACAGATGCTAGACGAGCAGTACTTC.

This clone is a singleton in its sample. The chain combines TRBV5-1 with TRBJ1-2; 10 positions agree with TRBD1. The CDR3 has 14 residues. The V segment lost 4 bases and the J segment 7 bases; nucleotides outside the gene matches: 7. Germline CDR1 reads SGHRS; CDR2 reads YFSETQ. The CDR3 loop reads CASSPSTGGCGYTF. CDR3 nucleotide sequence: TGCGCCAGCAGCCCGTCGACAGGGGGCTGTGGCTACACCTTC.

As to this clone: At one end, the junction sequence differs from germline, possibly due to a read error. V is TRBV16 and J is TRBJ2-6; tentatively, D is TRBD1 (6 bases). Germline CDR1 KGHSY, CDR2 FQNENV. The CDR3 has 16 amino acids. In DNA, the CDR3 is TGTGCCAGCAGCCAATATCTGGTAGAGGGGGACAACGTCCTGACTTTC. It specifies CASSQYLVEGDNVLTF.

This clone was observed a few times. The same CDR3 arises from other DNA sequences in this sample as well. This rearrangement joins TRBV30 to TRBJ1-1, with D unresolved. This CDR3 has 13 residues. V gave up 0 bases and J gave up 2 bases, with 7 bases separating them. Germline V gives CDR1 GTSNPN, CDR2 SVGIG (reference sequence). CDR3 in amino acids: CAWSVLSNTEAFF. CDR3 DNA: TGTGCCTGGAGTGTACTAAGTAACACTGAAGCTTTCTTT. Looking up the rest from reference TRBV30 and TRBJ1-1 gives the full variable domain: SQTIHQWPATLVQPVGSPLSLECTVEGTSNPNLYWYRQAAGRGLQLLFYSVGIGQISSEVPQNLSASRPQDRQFILSSKKLLLSDSGFYLCAWSVLSNTEAFFGQGTRLTVV.